This TCR beta chain was recovered during a study of shared clonotypes between healthy human individuals. Profiled with immunoSEQ multiplex PCR; TCRdb holds only in-frame clones, not every one. The data contain around 2.1 million clones, around 95% of them singletons. The CD4+ fraction was divided into a CD45RA+ naive subset and a CD45RA-negative memory subset. The trim removed 5 bases at V and 7 bases at J, leaving 5 bases unmatched. This CDR3 comprises 13 residues. From germline, CDR1 is MNHNS and CDR2 SASEGT. In the case of this clone: No antigen is known for it.

Study-wide points: Sorted-subset samples were not fully sequenced, rarefaction indicated.

The material sequenced was naive CD4+ T cells sorted from blood. Subset described: CD45RA+ positively selected. The receptor comes from a man aged 18 to 30 in good health. This chain uses TRBV6-1 with TRBJ1-5, with TRBD1 matching over 7 bases. The CDR3 reads CASSRQGVQPQHF. CDR3 nucleotide sequence: TGTGCCAGCAGTAGACAGGGCGTGCAGCCCCAGCATTTT.